Sequencing of this TCR beta chain was carried out in a study of blood T cell repertoires in COVID-19. As for the study in general: T cells, B-cell-depleted T cells, or PBMCs provided the cDNA or gDNA that served as material.

Original methodology: The assay estimated nucleated cells by amplifying reference gene primers. TCRdb's table, derived via immunoSEQ multiplex PCR, lists solely in-frame clones and lacks some. D and trimming come from the DNA, and the V and J calls and clone size come from that table. The table records more than 250,000 clones, about nine tenths of them present only once. This CDR3 comprises 15 residues. Per the germline V gene, CDR1 is LNHDA and CDR2 is SQIVND (reference sequence). V shed 5 bases and J shed 10 bases, with 20 bases lying between them. The chain couples TRBV19 to TRBJ1-4; the D gene is possibly TRBD1 (6 bases). The sequence derives from a man aged 50-59 years with active or convalescent COVID-19. Material for sequencing was peripheral blood. CDR3 sequence reads: CASSWGREGFRKLFF. CDR3 sequence (DNA): TGTGCCAGTAGTTGGGGGCGCGAAGGCTTTAGAAAACTGTTTTTT.